The 6 T cell receptor beta chains presented below share a single source sample, sequenced in a study of CD8+ T cells in alopecia areata. Following RNA extraction, reverse transcription yielded cDNA that acted as the sequencing template. TCRdb keeps only in-frame clones here, not all; method: immunoSEQ multiplex PCR. The data list 200,000 to 300,000 clones, none observed once; more than 1% falls to the top ten. CD4, CD8alpha, NKG2D, NKG2ACE and other markers were used to sort pooled cutaneous lymph node cells. Sequencing input: CD4+ T cells sorted from a lymph node. The receptors stem from a C3H/HeJ mouse with alopecia areata. For the strain, the MHC haplotype given is H2-k.

A note on this clone: Mouse gene names and germline throughout. Coverage ceases 4 residues before the CDR3 finishes, and the germline J gene fills in the end. The genes are TRBV13-3 and TRBJ2-3, with 11 positions matching TRBD2. With V trimmed by 2 bases and J by 0 bases, 14 bases remained unmatched. Germline CDR1 NNHDY, CDR2 SYVADS. This CDR3 has 20 amino acids. This CDR3 reads CASSETGGATFLSSAETLYF. The sequenced part of the CDR3 DNA is TGTGCCAGCAGTGAAACTGGGGGGGCTACCTTCTTATCTAGTGCAGAA.

This clone appeared a few times. The genes and germline here are from mouse. The read falls 4 residues short of the CDR3 end, and the missing part is taken from the germline J gene. This rearrangement joins TRBV13-1 to TRBJ1-2; D is uncertain. V was trimmed by 1 base and J by 1 base, leaving 5 bases between them. Germline assignment: CDR1 NSHNY and CDR2 SYGAGN. This CDR3 is 13 amino acids long. The part of the CDR3 DNA that was read is TGTGCCAGCAGTGATTTCAGAAACTCC. It encodes CASSDFRNS. The CDR3, in full, reads CASSDFRNSDYTF.

This clone has just a few counts. Genes here carry mouse names. With the read ending 4 residues before the CDR3 end, the germline J gene is used to fill in that end. Distinct nucleotide sequences in the sample also encode this CDR3. V and J are TRBV19 and TRBJ1-2; 7 bases are shared with TRBD1. After removal of 4 bases from V and 0 bases from J, the junction contained 6 bases not matched to a gene. Germline V CDR1 and CDR2: FNHDT, SITEND (reference sequence). CDR3 length: 15 residues. The CDR3 DNA, read in part, is TGTGCCAGCAGTCCCCGACAGGGCGCAAACTCC. This gives the protein CASSPRQGANS. The full CDR3 protein is CASSPRQGANSDYTF.

Notes on this clone: Mouse gene names and germline throughout. The CDR3 end lies 4 residues beyond the end of the read and is filled in from the germline J gene. The chain carries TRBV19 and TRBJ2-7; 9 bases agree with TRBD2. This CDR3 is 12 amino acids long. Looked up from germline, CDR1 is FNHDT and CDR2 is SITEND (reference sequence). The covered CDR3 bases are TGTGCCAGCAACCGGGACTGGGAT. Translated: CASNRDWD. The CDR3 in full is CASNRDWDEQYF.

Details on this clone: Any gene name here is a mouse gene name. The CDR3 goes on 3 residues after the read ends, and that part is filled in from the germline J gene. This specimen includes other DNA sequences encoding the same CDR3. This chain joins TRBV19 and TRBJ1-6, with 9 bases that match TRBD1. TRBJ1-6 falls under the ORF class, with uncertain function. Trimming cost V 5 bases and J 7 bases; bases outside gene matches: 7. CDR3 length: 15 amino acids. From germline, CDR1 is FNHDT and CDR2 SITEND (reference sequence). CDR3 DNA, as far as it was read: TGTGCCAGCAGGCCAGACAGGGGGAGGAATTCGCCC. It yields the protein CASRPDRGRNSP. The complete CDR3 sequence is CASRPDRGRNSPLYF.

This clone was seen more than once but under ten times. One end of the junction fails to match germline, which may point to a read error. Any gene name here is a mouse gene name. With the read ending 4 residues before the CDR3 end, the germline J gene is used to fill in that end. The J gene is TRBJ2-5, the V gene TRBV31, with TRBD1 matching 7 bases. The CDR3 has 14 residues. Germline CDR1 is GKSSPN and CDR2 is SITVG. CDR3 in amino acids: CAWGLGTGEDTQYF. CDR3 DNA (partial): TGTGCCTGGGGTCTAGGCACAGGGGAAGAC.